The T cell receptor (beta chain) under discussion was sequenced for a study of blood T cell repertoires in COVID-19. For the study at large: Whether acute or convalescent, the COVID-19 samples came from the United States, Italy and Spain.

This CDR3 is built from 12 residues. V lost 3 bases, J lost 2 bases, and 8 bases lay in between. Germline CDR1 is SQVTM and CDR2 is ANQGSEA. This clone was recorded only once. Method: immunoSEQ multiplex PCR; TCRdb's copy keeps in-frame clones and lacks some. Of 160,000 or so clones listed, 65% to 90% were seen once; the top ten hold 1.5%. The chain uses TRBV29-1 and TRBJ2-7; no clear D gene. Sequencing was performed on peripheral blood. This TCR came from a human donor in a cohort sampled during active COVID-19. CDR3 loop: CSVEEQTYEQYF. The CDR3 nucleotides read TGCAGCGTTGAGGAGCAGACCTACGAGCAGTACTTC.